The 28 T cell receptor beta chains reported below all come from one sample, sequenced in a study of OX40 agonist ivuxolimab in advanced cancers. Repertoires were generated with immunoSEQ multiplex PCR, while TCRdb's copy carries only in-frame clones and drops some. In the table there are nearly 90,000 clones, 85% to 90% of which are singletons. Sequenced material: CD4+ or CD8+ T cells sorted from blood, taken in a trial of the OX40 agonist ivuxolimab. The source is an adult with an advanced solid tumor such as melanoma, head and neck, liver or kidney cancer.

The chain is built from TRBV30 and TRBJ1-5; possibly TRBD1 for D (5 bases). The CDR3 length is 14 residues. V was pared by 0 bases and J by 0 bases, with 6 bases between. The germline CDR1 and CDR2 sequences are GTSNPN and SVGIG (reference sequence). The CDR3 region has the DNA TGTGCCTGGAGTGTTGGGACTAGCAATCAGCCCCAGCATTTT. Translating gives CAWSVGTSNQPQHF. The full variable domain, with the rest looked up from reference TRBV30 and TRBJ1-5, is SQTIHQWPATLVQPVGSPLSLECTVEGTSNPNLYWYRQAAGRGLQLLFYSVGIGQISSEVPQNLSASRPQDRQFILSSKKLLLSDSGFYLCAWSVGTSNQPQHFGDGTRLSIL.

This sequence joins TRBV5-8 and TRBJ1-2; no definite D call. Germline V lookup: CDR1 SGHTS, CDR2 YDEGEE. The CDR3 is 15 amino acids. V was cut by 0 bases and J by 0 bases, with 9 bases left in between. The chain's CDR3 is CASSLEGEANYGYTF. The CDR3, as DNA: TGTGCCAGCAGCTTGGAGGGTGAAGCTAACTATGGCTACACCTTC.

Details on this clone: At the DNA level, this CDR3 is encoded by other sequences in the same sample as well. The gene calls are TRBV7-2 and TRBJ2-1, with TRBD2 matching over 8 bases. Germline V CDR1 and CDR2: SGHTA, FQGNSA. Trimming took 3 bases from V and 0 from J; bases not matched to a gene: 4. The CDR3 covers 16 residues. CDR3: CASSLASGSSYNEQFF. CDR3 DNA sequence: TGTGCCAGCAGCTTGGCAAGCGGGAGCTCCTACAATGAGCAGTTCTTC.

The V and J genes are TRBV15 and TRBJ1-4, with D perhaps matching TRBD1 (5 bases). Germline CDR1 and CDR2: LNHNV and YYDKDF (reference sequence). V shed 0 bases and J shed 8 bases, with 13 bases lying between them. The CDR3 totals 15 residues. CDR3 sequence (DNA): TGTGCCACCAGCAGAGAACGGGGGGTGAGGGAAAAACTGTTTTTT. Its translation: CATSRERGVREKLFF.

The gene calls are TRBV9 and TRBJ2-7; 10 bases are a match to TRBD1. The CDR3 extends over 14 amino acids. V shed 2 bases, J shed 9 bases, and the junction held 8 bases outside the gene matches. Germline V gene sequence: CDR1 SGDLS, CDR2 YYNGEE. CDR3 amino acids: CASSVTSRDRGQYF. The CDR3 bases are TGTGCCAGCAGCGTCACCTCCCGGGACAGGGGGCAGTACTTC.

The chain recombines TRBV25-1 with TRBJ1-2, with 9 bases aligning to TRBD1. V shed 3 bases and J 2 bases; nucleotides not matched to a gene: 7. CDR3 length: 16 residues. Germline V lookup: CDR1 MGHDK, CDR2 SYGVNS. The CDR3 here is CASSDPGQGANYGYTF. The DNA for the CDR3 is TGTGCCAGCAGTGACCCGGGACAGGGCGCGAACTATGGCTACACCTTC.

The chain is built from TRBV21-1 and TRBJ1-1; the DNA was not used to check the table's D call, TRBD1. TRBV21-1 is a pseudogene segment. This CDR3 contains 15 residues. The CDR3 loop is CASSKGDPRGTEAFF. The CDR3 bases are TGTGCCAGCAGCAAAGGGGATCCGAGGGGGACTGAAGCTTTCTTT.

Note on this clone: This sample also contains other DNA sequences that code for the same CDR3. The chain is built from TRBV2 and TRBJ1-1; TRBD1 agrees at 8 bases. The CDR3 runs to 12 residues. V shed 5 bases and J 5 bases; nucleotides not matched to a gene: 1. CDR1 is SNHLY, CDR2 FYNNEI, per germline. Here the CDR3 DNA reads TGTGCCAGCAGTCGACAGGGGACTGAAGCTTTCTTT. This gives the protein CASSRQGTEAFF. Based on the CDR3 plus reference TRBV2 and TRBJ1-1, the full variable domain is EPEVTQTPSHQVTQMGQEVILRCVPISNHLYFYWYRQILGQKVEFLVSFYNNEISEKSEIFDDQFSVERPDGSNFTLKIRSTKLEDSAMYFCASSRQGTEAFFGQGTRLTVV.

The rearrangement joins TRBV5-4 to TRBJ2-3; 7 bases match TRBD2. Per the germline V gene, CDR1 is SGHNT and CDR2 is YYREEE (reference sequence). V gave up 4 bases and J gave up 3 bases; unmatched junction bases: 8. This CDR3 spans 15 amino acids. The CDR3 region is CASSSLELATDTQYF. The CDR3 nucleotides are TGTGCCAGCAGCAGTCTAGAACTAGCGACAGATACGCAGTATTTT.

The chain has TRBV5-1 and TRBJ2-2; 7 nucleotides agree with TRBD2. The CDR3 runs 16 residues. V shed 1 base, J shed 7 bases, and the junction held 10 bases outside the gene matches. The germline V gene encodes CDR1 SGHRS and CDR2 YFSETQ. CDR3 protein: CASSLQSGRAVGELFF. The CDR3 DNA sequence: TGCGCCAGCAGCTTGCAGAGTGGGAGGGCGGTCGGGGAGCTGTTTTTT.

This CDR3 reads CASSSRGPSTDTQYF. Written as DNA, the CDR3 is TGTGCCAGCAGCTCCCGGGGACCTAGCACAGATACGCAGTATTTT. The V gene is TRBV7-8, the J gene TRBJ2-3; D is perhaps TRBD1 or TRBD2 (5 bases each). With 4 bases removed from V and 0 bases from J, the gap between germline ends came to 11 bases. The CDR3 is made up of 15 amino acids. Germline-derived CDR1 and CDR2 are SGHVS and FQNEAQ.

The gene calls are TRBV5-1 and TRBJ1-2; D gene unclear. CDR1 and CDR2 (germline): SGHRS, YFSETQ. The CDR3 spans 13 residues. V shed 3 bases and J shed 8 bases, with 14 bases lying between them. CDR3 sequence: CASSYGNSGGYTF. The CDR3 nucleotides are TGCGCCAGCAGCTACGGGAACTCGGGGGGCTACACCTTC.

The V call is TRBV18, the J call TRBJ2-3; no reliable D call. CDR1 KGHSH and CDR2 LQKENI come from the germline V gene. V shed 1 base and J shed 3 bases, with 17 bases lying between them. CDR3 size: 17 residues. The CDR3 DNA follows: TGTGCCAGCTCACCACGTTCGCAGCCTTACCTAACAGATACGCAGTATTTT. Protein: CASSPRSQPYLTDTQYF. Complete variable domain (other parts from reference TRBV18 and TRBJ2-3): NAGVMQNPRHLVRRRGQEARLRCSPMKGHSHVYWYRQLPEEGLKFMVYLQKENIIDESGMPKERFSAEFPKEGPSILRIQQVVRGDSAAYFCASSPRSQPYLTDTQYFGPGTRLTVL.

The chain couples TRBV30 to TRBJ1-5, with D possibly TRBD1 on 5 matching bases. The germline V gene encodes CDR1 GTSNPN and CDR2 SVGIG (reference sequence). CDR3 length: 17 residues. Trimming left V 1 base short and J 3 bases short, with 19 bases between. In nucleotides, the CDR3 is TGTGCCTGGAGTGCTTGGACCGGGACGTTATTCAATCAGCCCCAGCATTTT. The encoded protein is CAWSAWTGTLFNQPQHF.

The chain has TRBV5-1 and TRBJ2-3; D uncertain. Between the trimmed V and J ends, which lost 5 bases and 5 bases, there was a span of 12 bases. This CDR3 is built from 13 residues. CDR1 is SGHRS, CDR2 YFSETQ, per germline. The CDR3 DNA sequence: TGCGCCAGCAGAGAGGATGAGCGAGATACGCAGTATTTT. This codes for CASREDERDTQYF.

The chain recombines TRBV7-3 with TRBJ2-1, with D uncertain. In germline, CDR1 is SGHTA, CDR2 FQGTGA. The V end lost 0 bases, the J end lost 9 bases, and 9 bases lay between the germline ends. This CDR3 is 13 amino acids long. CDR3 protein: CASSLTLAGEQFF. As DNA, the CDR3 is TGTGCCAGCAGCTTAACGTTGGCAGGTGAGCAGTTCTTC. Looking up the rest from reference TRBV7-3 and TRBJ2-1 gives the full variable domain: GAGVSQTPSNKVTEKGKYVELRCDPISGHTALYWYRQSLGQGPEFLIYFQGTGAADDSGLPNDRFFAVRPEGSVSTLKIQRTERGDSAVYLCASSLTLAGEQFFGPGTRLTVL.

The chain employs TRBV10-2 and TRBJ1-3, with D uncertain. This CDR3 is 15 amino acids long. V was trimmed by 0 bases and J by 4 bases, leaving 10 bases between them. Germline V CDR1 and CDR2: WSHSY, SAAADI. CDR3 sequence (DNA): TGCGCCAGCAGTGAGTCGACGGATATAGGAAACACCATATATTTT. It encodes CASSESTDIGNTIYF.

This clone has a handful of counts. The chain has TRBV4-2 and TRBJ2-3, with a weak D call TRBD1 (5 bases). V was shortened by 6 bases and J by 11 bases, with 9 bases between the two germline ends. This CDR3 is built from 10 residues. Looked up from germline, CDR1 is LGHNA and CDR2 is YNFKEQ. The CDR3 DNA reads TGTGCCAGCAGTCATAGGGGGCAGTATTTT. It specifies CASSHRGQYF.

The rearrangement uses TRBV6-6 and TRBJ2-5; 7 nucleotides match TRBD1. In germline, CDR1 is MNHNY, CDR2 SVGAGI (reference sequence). The V segment lost 10 bases and the J segment 5 bases; nucleotides outside the gene matches: 10. The CDR3 runs 13 residues. Here the CDR3 DNA reads TGTGCCACCCAAGGGGGCGCCGGGGAGACCCAGTACTTC. Translation: CATQGGAGETQYF.

The table lists this clone with a count of one. This chain connects TRBV7-6 to TRBJ1-5; the match to TRBD1 covers 8 bases. J gave up 7 bases and V 3 bases, and 5 bases lay outside the gene matches. CDR3 length: 14 residues. Germline CDR1 reads SGHVS; CDR2 reads FNYEAQ. In DNA form, the CDR3 reads TGTGCCAGCAGCTTGCAGGGGGCCCAACAGCCCCAGCATTTT. Its translation is CASSLQGAQQPQHF.

This chain links TRBV7-7 with TRBJ2-2; D unresolved. The V gene's germline CDR1 is SSHAT and CDR2 FNYEAQ (reference sequence). The CDR3 covers 14 residues. The V end was cut by 1 base, the J end by 5 bases, with 8 bases between. DNA of the CDR3: TGTGCCAGCAGCTTAGGGGGTAGGACCGGGGAGCTGTTTTTT. Protein sequence: CASSLGGRTGELFF.

This chain uses TRBV18 with TRBJ1-1, with 8 bases fitting TRBD1. CDR1 is KGHSH, CDR2 LQKENI, per germline. The CDR3 has 16 amino acids. The V segment lost 0 bases and the J segment 3 bases; nucleotides outside the gene matches: 6. The CDR3 DNA sequence: TGTGCCAGCTCACCACCGACCAGGGGGCGATACACTGAAGCTTTCTTT. It yields the protein CASSPPTRGRYTEAFF.

This clone has more than one count but fewer than ten. The chain is built from TRBV7-9 and TRBJ1-6; 10 bases fit TRBD1. The CDR3 length is 16 residues. The junction had 6 bases not matched to a gene; V was cut back by 4 bases and J by 6 bases. Per the germline V gene, CDR1 is SEHNR and CDR2 is FQNEAQ (reference sequence). CDR3 sequence reads: CASSSLGTGANSPLHF. As DNA, the CDR3 is TGTGCCAGCAGCTCCCTCGGGACAGGGGCTAATTCACCCCTCCACTTT.

This chain uses TRBV2 with TRBJ1-1; D unresolved. Trimming removed 4 bases at V and 1 base at J, with 10 bases between. CDR3 length: 14 amino acids. The germline gives CDR1 SNHLY, CDR2 FYNNEI. CDR3 in amino acids: CASSAPPGNTEAFF. The CDR3 DNA sequence: TGTGCCAGCAGTGCCCCCCCCGGGAACACTGAAGCTTTCTTT.

V usage is TRBV19 and J usage is TRBJ2-7; 8 bases match TRBD1. This CDR3 has 16 amino acids. CDR1 and CDR2 (germline): LNHDA, SQIVND (reference sequence). J was trimmed by 0 bases and V by 7 bases; bases with no gene match: 11. CDR3 DNA sequence: TGTGCCAGTATTGACCTGACAGGGGCCAGCTCCTACGAGCAGTACTTC. It specifies CASIDLTGASSYEQYF.

The V and J genes are TRBV11-2 and TRBJ2-2; D is unclear. The CDR3 contains 17 residues. V was clipped by 0 bases and J by 4 bases, with 15 bases between them. Germline loops: CDR1 SGHAT, CDR2 FQNNGV. The CDR3 here is CASSLDRTRTITGELFF. In nucleotides, the CDR3 is TGTGCCAGCAGCTTAGATCGGACCCGAACGATCACCGGGGAGCTGTTTTTT.

The genes are TRBV11-2 and TRBJ2-3, with D perhaps matching TRBD1 or TRBD2 (5 bases each). Trimming shortened V by 1 base and J by 2 bases, and 13 bases separated the two germline ends. CDR3 length: 16 residues. Germline V CDR1 and CDR2: SGHAT, FQNNGV. The CDR3 spells CASSLGPMGVTDTQYF. The CDR3 DNA is TGTGCCAGCAGCTTAGGGCCTATGGGGGTCACAGATACGCAGTATTTT.

The rearrangement links TRBV2 to TRBJ1-2; D perhaps matches TRBD1 (5 bases). CDR1 SNHLY and CDR2 FYNNEI come from the germline V gene. V lost 5 bases to trimming and J lost 4 bases, with 11 bases between them. This CDR3 has 13 residues. The CDR3 DNA reads as TGTGCCAGCAGTAGGGGCCTTGGCTATGGCTACACCTTC. Protein: CASSRGLGYGYTF.